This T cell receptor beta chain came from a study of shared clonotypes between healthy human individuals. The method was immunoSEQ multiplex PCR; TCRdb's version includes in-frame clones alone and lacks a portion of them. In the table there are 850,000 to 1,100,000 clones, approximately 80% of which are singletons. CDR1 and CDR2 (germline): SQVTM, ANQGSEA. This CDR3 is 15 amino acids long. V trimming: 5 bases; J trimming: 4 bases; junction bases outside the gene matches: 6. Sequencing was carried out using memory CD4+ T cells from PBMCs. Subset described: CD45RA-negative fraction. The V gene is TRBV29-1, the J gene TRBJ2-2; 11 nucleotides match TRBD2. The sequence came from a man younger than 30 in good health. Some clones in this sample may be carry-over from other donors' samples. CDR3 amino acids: CSVNLGLAGTGELFF. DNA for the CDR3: TGCAGCGTTAATCTTGGACTAGCGGGCACCGGGGAGCTGTTTTTT.